Listed below are T cell receptor beta chains from one sample, sequenced in a study of naive and memory T cell subsets. TCRdb reprocessed the UMI-ligation and nested PCR reads with MiXCR, giving one entry per CDR3 protein. The sample yields 35,000 to 40,000 distinct CDR3 sequences, approximately 9.9% seen once. Sequencing was performed on skin, taken from a tuberculin skin test site. Every receptor here comes from an adult in good health. CDR3s include the opening cysteine and the closing phenylalanine or tryptophan. Fields, in order: CDR3 protein, CDR3 DNA, J gene, clone size, D gene, V gene. D genes are given only for firm matches. Not every row has a clone size; where given, it reads once, few, many or a size class.

CDR3 protein: CASSLDYEQYF; CDR3 DNA: TGTGCCAGTAGTCTCGATTACGAGCAGTACTTC; J gene: TRBJ2-7; clone size: many; D gene: NA; V gene: TRBV19
CDR3 protein: CSVDGTGVNGYTF; CDR3 DNA: TGCAGCGTTGATGGAACAGGGGTAAATGGCTACACCTTC; J gene: TRBJ1-2; clone size: NA; D gene: TRBD1; V gene: TRBV29-1
CDR3 protein: CASSFLGYEQYF; CDR3 DNA: TGTGCCAGCAGCTTTTTGGGGTACGAGCAGTACTTC; J gene: TRBJ2-7; clone size: few; D gene: NA; V gene: TRBV11-2
CDR3 protein: CASSYRRNQPQHF; CDR3 DNA: TGTGCCAGCAGTTATCGGCGCAATCAGCCCCAGCATTTT; J gene: TRBJ1-5; clone size: many; D gene: NA; V gene: TRBV6-5
CDR3 protein: CASSLQGLGTGELFF; CDR3 DNA: TGTGCCAGCAGCCTGCAGGGTTTGGGAACCGGGGAGCTGTTTTTT; J gene: TRBJ2-2; clone size: many; D gene: NA; V gene: TRBV7-8
CDR3 protein: CASSQGGGGLAGNIQYF; CDR3 DNA: TGCGCCAGCAGCCAAGGGGGAGGCGGACTAGCGGGAAACATTCAGTACTTC; J gene: TRBJ2-4; clone size: NA; D gene: TRBD2; V gene: TRBV4-1
CDR3 protein: CASSPSTDTQYF; CDR3 DNA: TGTGCCAGCAGTCCAAGCACAGATACGCAGTATTTT; J gene: TRBJ2-3; clone size: NA; D gene: NA; V gene: TRBV11-3
CDR3 protein: CASSPWDRGVPETQYF; CDR3 DNA: TGTGCCAGCAGTCCTTGGGACAGGGGGGTCCCAGAGACCCAGTACTTC; J gene: TRBJ2-5; clone size: few; D gene: TRBD1; V gene: TRBV28
CDR3 protein: CASSIGTGITDTQYF; CDR3 DNA: TGTGCCAGTAGTATAGGGACAGGGATCACAGATACGCAGTATTTT; J gene: TRBJ2-3; clone size: NA; D gene: TRBD1; V gene: TRBV19
CDR3 protein: CASSYSGGRIADTQYF; CDR3 DNA: TGTGCCAGCAGTTATTCGGGCGGGAGGATCGCAGATACGCAGTATTTT; J gene: TRBJ2-3; clone size: many; D gene: TRBD2; V gene: TRBV6-2/TRBV6-3
CDR3 protein: CSARDGSGETQYF; CDR3 DNA: TGCAGTGCTAGGGACGGGTCAGGAGAGACCCAGTACTTC; J gene: TRBJ2-5; clone size: many; D gene: NA; V gene: TRBV20-1